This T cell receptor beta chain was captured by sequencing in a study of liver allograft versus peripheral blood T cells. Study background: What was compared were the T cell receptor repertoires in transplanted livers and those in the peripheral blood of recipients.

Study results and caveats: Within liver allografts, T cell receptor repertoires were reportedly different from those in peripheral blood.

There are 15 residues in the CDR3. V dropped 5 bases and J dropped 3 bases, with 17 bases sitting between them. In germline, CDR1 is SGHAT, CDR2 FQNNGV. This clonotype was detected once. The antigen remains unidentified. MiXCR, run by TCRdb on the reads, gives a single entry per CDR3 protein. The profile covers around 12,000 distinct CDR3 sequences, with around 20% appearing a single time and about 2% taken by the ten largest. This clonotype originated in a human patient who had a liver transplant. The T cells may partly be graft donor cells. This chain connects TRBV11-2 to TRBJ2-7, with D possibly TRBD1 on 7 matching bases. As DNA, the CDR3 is TGTGCCAGCAGCATAACGCGGGACAGTTTCTACGAGCAGTACTTC. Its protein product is CASSITRDSFYEQYF.